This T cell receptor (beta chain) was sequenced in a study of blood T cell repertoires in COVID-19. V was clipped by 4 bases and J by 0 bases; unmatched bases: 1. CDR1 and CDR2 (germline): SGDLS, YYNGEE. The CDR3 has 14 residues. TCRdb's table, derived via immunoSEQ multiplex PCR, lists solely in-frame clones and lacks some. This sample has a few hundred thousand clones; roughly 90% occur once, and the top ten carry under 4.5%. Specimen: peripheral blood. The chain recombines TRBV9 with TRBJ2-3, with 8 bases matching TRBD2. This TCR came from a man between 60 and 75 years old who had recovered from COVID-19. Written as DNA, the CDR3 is TGTGCCAGCAGCACGGGGGGGAGCACAGATACGCAGTATTTT. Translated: CASSTGGSTDTQYF. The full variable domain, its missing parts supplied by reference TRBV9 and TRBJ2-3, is DSGVTQTPKHLITATGQRVTLRCSPRSGDLSVYWYQQSLDQGLQFLIQYYNGEERAKGNILERFSAQQFPDLHSELNLSSLELGDSALYFCASSTGGSTDTQYFGPGTRLTVL.